The present TCR beta chain was sequenced within a study of T cell responses to AZD1222 COVID-19 vaccine. About this clone itself: As yet, its antigen is unknown.

Study observations and caveats: There were mostly white British donors and more females than males, and clonal diversity was possibly underestimated. Unmutated variant regions are reportedly targeted by nearly half of spike-specific TCRs. Vaccine-associated CD4 TCRs spanned spike, dominant at 160-218 and 743-854. When two AZD1222 doses had been given, Spike-specific TCR breadth and depth rose.

Here immunoSEQ multiplex PCR was the method, and the copy in TCRdb shows in-frame clones only, minus some. The sample records almost 65,000 clones, 84% being singletons. The sequences come from peripheral blood, collected on day 0 of AZD1222 vaccination. The sequence derives from an adult in good health.

The CDR3 loop reads CASSLRDGDGYTF. DNA of the CDR3: TGTGCCAGCAGCTTAAGGGATGGCGATGGCTACACCTTC. This chain connects TRBV11-2 to TRBJ1-2; D gene uncertain. Trimming pared 2 bases from V and 6 bases from J, leaving 10 bases between. Germline assignment: CDR1 SGHAT and CDR2 FQNNGV. The length of the CDR3 is 13 residues.